A single sample is the source of the 18 T cell receptor beta chains below, sequenced in a study of T cell responses to AZD1222 COVID-19 vaccine. Here immunoSEQ multiplex PCR was the method, and the copy in TCRdb shows in-frame clones only, minus some. The data contain 130,000 to 150,000 clones, roughly 88% of them singletons. The sequencing here drew on peripheral blood, taken on day 0 of AZD1222 vaccination. These receptors were collected from an adult in good health.

In DNA form, the CDR3 reads TGTGCCAGCAGCAAAGGGGATCAAGCGGATGAGCAGTTCTTC. Encoded protein: CASSKGDQADEQFF. This sequence joins TRBV21-1 and TRBJ2-1; whether TRBD2, the table's D call, matches the DNA was not checked. TRBV21-1 has pseudogene status. This CDR3 has 14 residues.

The chain joins TRBV6-1 to TRBJ1-5, with D unclear. Germline lookup yields CDR1 MNHNS and CDR2 SASEGT. V was shortened by 3 bases and J by 8 bases, with 23 bases between the two germline ends. The CDR3 is 17 amino acids. As DNA, the CDR3 is TGTGCCAGCAGTGAGAAGCGAGCCCCGGGATTGTTAAAGCCCCAGCATTTT. Translation: CASSEKRAPGLLKPQHF.

The chain has TRBV6-5 and TRBJ2-7; no clear D. In germline, CDR1 is MNHEY, CDR2 SVGAGI. The V end was cut by 7 bases, the J end by 2 bases, with 15 bases between. CDR3 size: 14 residues. Written as DNA, the CDR3 is TGTGCCAGCATGGACGGCGGATTTACCTACGAGCAGTACTTC. Residues: CASMDGGFTYEQYF.

This sequence joins TRBV4-3 and TRBJ1-2, with 8 positions matching TRBD1. The length of the CDR3 is 16 residues. V dropped 0 bases and J dropped 7; count of bases not matched to a gene: 10. CDR1 is LGHNA and CDR2 is YSLEER in the germline V gene. The CDR3 DNA is TGCGCCAGCAGCCAAGATCGGACAGGGTGGGTGCGTGGCTACACCTTC. Its translation is CASSQDRTGWVRGYTF.

This rearrangement joins TRBV28 to TRBJ1-5, with unresolved D. V shed 7 bases and J shed 3 bases, with 22 bases lying between them. Germline assignment: CDR1 MDHEN and CDR2 SYDVKM. The CDR3 is made up of 17 amino acids. The CDR3 region has the DNA TGTGCCAGCACTCCCGCTGGACCTCGTTCCACCAATCAGCCCCAGCATTTT. Its translation: CASTPAGPRSTNQPQHF.

This clone has a single count. The chain employs TRBV28 and TRBJ2-5; 9 bases fit TRBD1. Trimming took 5 bases from V and 4 from J; bases not matched to a gene: 11. The CDR3 is made up of 16 amino acids. The germline V gene encodes CDR1 MDHEN and CDR2 SYDVKM. The CDR3: CASSPGTGPRGETQYF. The CDR3 DNA sequence: TGTGCCAGCAGTCCCGGGACAGGGCCGAGGGGAGAGACCCAGTACTTC.

The chain employs TRBV2 and TRBJ2-2; 7 nucleotides agree with TRBD1. J lost 0 bases, V lost 6 bases, and 7 bases had no gene match. Germline values: CDR1 SNHLY, CDR2 FYNNEI. The CDR3 has 16 amino acids. The CDR3 protein is CASRRQGLANTGELFF. Here the CDR3 DNA reads TGTGCCAGCAGGAGACAGGGCCTAGCGAACACCGGGGAGCTGTTTTTT.

This chain connects TRBV12-3 or TRBV12-4 to TRBJ2-2; TRBD2 is a possible D gene (5 bases). With 6 bases removed from V and 7 bases from J, the gap between germline ends came to 9 bases. The CDR3 is 12 amino acids. CDR3: CASRRVGGELFF. As DNA, the CDR3 is TGTGCCAGCAGGAGGGTCGGCGGGGAGCTGTTTTTT.

This chain links TRBV3-1 (or the pseudogene TRBV3-2) with TRBJ1-5; perhaps TRBD1 as D (5 bases). Germline V gene data show CDR1 as LGHDT and CDR2 as YNNKEL (reference sequence). The CDR3 length is 14 residues. With 0 bases removed from V and 9 bases from J, the gap between germline ends came to 12 bases. The DNA of the CDR3 is TGTGCCAGCAGCCAAGATGGACATATTATGCCCCAGCATTTT. Amino acid sequence: CASSQDGHIMPQHF.

V usage is TRBV28 and J usage is TRBJ2-7; tentatively, D is TRBD1 (6 bases). Germline V gives CDR1 MDHEN, CDR2 SYDVKM. With 6 bases removed from V and 1 base from J, the gap between germline ends came to 10 bases. The CDR3 consists of 13 residues. The CDR3 region is CASRGADSYEQYF. CDR3 coding DNA: TGTGCCAGCAGGGGGGCTGATTCCTACGAGCAGTACTTC. Drawing the rest from reference TRBV28 and TRBJ2-7, the complete variable domain is DVKVTQSSRYLVKRTGEKVFLECVQDMDHENMFWYRQDPGLGLRLIYFSYDVKMKEKGDIPEGYSVSREKKERFSLILESASTNQTSMYLCASRGADSYEQYFGPGTRLTVT.

The V and J genes are TRBV19 and TRBJ1-1; 7 positions match TRBD1. CDR1 and CDR2 from the germline V gene are LNHDA and SQIVND (reference sequence). V was pared by 6 bases and J by 10 bases, with 14 bases of the junction left unmatched. The CDR3 runs 14 residues. CDR3 residues: CASSYDRVEGVAFF. For the CDR3, the DNA is TGTGCCAGTAGCTACGACAGGGTTGAGGGCGTAGCTTTCTTT.

This chain joins TRBV28 and TRBJ2-1; 9 nucleotides match TRBD2. The CDR3 consists of 16 residues. Germline-derived CDR1 and CDR2 are MDHEN and SYDVKM. The V gene end was trimmed by 6 bases and the J gene end by 0 bases; junction bases not matched to a gene: 6. CDR3 DNA sequence: TGTGCCAGCAGCCTCTCGACTAGCGGCTCCTACAATGAGCAGTTCTTC. Translated, it gives CASSLSTSGSYNEQFF. Variable domain in full (rest from reference TRBV28 and TRBJ2-1): DVKVTQSSRYLVKRTGEKVFLECVQDMDHENMFWYRQDPGLGLRLIYFSYDVKMKEKGDIPEGYSVSREKKERFSLILESASTNQTSMYLCASSLSTSGSYNEQFFGPGTRLTVL.

The J gene is TRBJ2-7, the V gene TRBV3-1 (or the pseudogene TRBV3-2), with D possibly TRBD2 on 5 matching bases. The CDR3 has 16 residues. V was cut by 6 bases and J by 3 bases, with 21 bases left in between. Germline CDR1 is LGHDT and CDR2 is YNNKEL (reference sequence). For the CDR3, the DNA is TGTGCCAGCAGTCACCGGGATAACCAGGTTTACTACGAGCAGTACTTC. This translates into CASSHRDNQVYYEQYF.

The chain is built from TRBV3-1 (or the pseudogene TRBV3-2) and TRBJ2-1, with D perhaps matching TRBD2 (5 bases). CDR3 length: 13 residues. V was shortened by 6 bases and J by 12 bases, with 18 bases between the two germline ends. CDR1 and CDR2 from the germline V gene are LGHDT and YNNKEL (reference sequence). Here the CDR3 DNA reads TGTGCCAGCAGTTCCCCTCCTATGGAGGCGCAGTTCTTC. It yields the protein CASSSPPMEAQFF.

This chain joins TRBV12-3 or TRBV12-4 and TRBJ2-1, with D hard to call. The V end lost 8 bases, the J end lost 12 bases, and 14 bases lay between the germline ends. The CDR3 loop spans 11 amino acids. In DNA form, the CDR3 reads TGTGCCAGCTCATATCGGCTAGGGCAGTTCTTC. It specifies CASSYRLGQFF.

The genes are TRBV9 and TRBJ2-7; 12 nucleotides align to TRBD2. This CDR3 spans 16 amino acids. Germline CDR1 is SGDLS and CDR2 is YYNGEE. Losses at the gene ends were 2 bases for V and 2 bases for J; bases not matched to a gene: 5. The CDR3 bases are TGTGCCAGCAGCGTTGACCTAGCGGGGGGGACCTACGAGCAGTACTTC. Amino acids: CASSVDLAGGTYEQYF.

This chain joins TRBV7-2 and TRBJ1-3, with 8 bases that match TRBD1. With 4 bases clipped from V and 0 bases from J, the junction kept 8 bases outside the gene matches. Looked up from germline, CDR1 is SGHTA and CDR2 is FQGNSA. The CDR3 runs to 17 residues. As DNA, the CDR3 is TGTGCCAGCAGCTCTCACAGGGGGACCAACTCTGGAAACACCATATATTTT. Translation: CASSSHRGTNSGNTIYF.

The chain couples TRBV24-1 to TRBJ1-1; 8 bases line up with TRBD1. J lost 4 bases, V lost 7 bases, and 10 bases had no gene match. The CDR3 extends over 15 amino acids. From germline, CDR1 is KGHDR and CDR2 SFDVKD. The CDR3, as DNA: TGTGCCACCAGACCAGGACAGGGCGGTAGCACTGAAGCTTTCTTT. Translation: CATRPGQGGSTEAFF.